This T cell receptor beta chain appears in the sequencing data of a study of T cells after yellow fever vaccination. Study conclusions and caveats: Booster sampling recovered most clones from primary vaccination (about 97% CD4, roughly 88% CD8). Researchers cautioned that FACS-sorted repertoires could harbor abundant clonotypes contaminating from the bulk population.

TCRdb passed the 5' RACE reads through MiXCR, listing each CDR3 protein once. In the table there are a few hundred thousand distinct CDR3 sequences, under 15% of which are singletons. J lost 5 bases, V lost 2 bases, and 5 bases had no gene match. CDR1 SGHDT and CDR2 YYEEEE come from the germline V gene. The CDR3 runs to 14 residues. Note on this clonotype: The antigen remains unidentified.

The input for sequencing was CD4+ T cells sorted from PBMCs, taken 15 days after the yellow fever booster vaccination. The rearrangement uses TRBV5-6 and TRBJ2-3, with TRBD1 matching 7 bases. This receptor was taken from a man in his late teens or twenties who received the YFV17D yellow fever vaccine. This chain's CDR3 is CASSFTGAEDTQYF. The CDR3 region has the DNA TGTGCCAGCAGCTTCACAGGGGCAGAAGATACGCAGTATTTT.